This T cell receptor beta chain was recovered during a study of CD4 and CD8 cells across lung adenocarcinoma regions. Samples came from patients with localized non-small cell lung adenocarcinoma. Germline V lookup: CDR1 WSHSY, CDR2 SAAADI. The CDR3 is made up of 13 amino acids. Trimming at V came to 1 base and at J to 5 bases, leaving 1 base not matched to a gene. In TCRdb, the PCR reads were re-called with MiXCR into one record per CDR3 protein. Here the sample spans about 4,000 distinct CDR3 sequences, about 53% being singletons. In this sample, this clonotype is medium-sized. This sequence originates from a female donor with lung adenocarcinoma. The CD4 and CD8 labels of this study may be unreliable. The V gene is TRBV10-2, the J gene TRBJ2-7; 8 nucleotides match TRBD2. Material: CD4+ T cells from the margin of a lung tumor. The CDR3 here is CASSEWRGDEQYF. In nucleotides, the CDR3 is TGCGCCAGCAGTGAGTGGCGGGGGGACGAGCAGTACTTC.